This TCR beta chain was identified during a study of T cells after yellow fever vaccination. Each CDR3 protein is one row after TCRdb ran MiXCR on the 5' RACE reads. The data hold around 200,000 distinct CDR3 sequences, with 9.5% to 12% observed a single time. This clonotype was found a few times. V dropped 3 bases and J dropped 2 bases, with 10 bases sitting between them. Germline V gene sequence: CDR1 SGHTA, CDR2 FQGNSA. The CDR3 is 14 residues long. This sequence was found in a man aged 18 to 30 who received the YFV17D yellow fever vaccine. The source was CD8+ T cells sorted from PBMCs, collected 15 days after the yellow fever booster vaccination. This chain uses TRBV7-2 with TRBJ1-1; D is uncertain. The DNA of the CDR3 is TGTGCCAGCAGCTTCCCCAGCAGCAACACTGAAGCTTTCTTT. It codes for CASSFPSSNTEAFF.